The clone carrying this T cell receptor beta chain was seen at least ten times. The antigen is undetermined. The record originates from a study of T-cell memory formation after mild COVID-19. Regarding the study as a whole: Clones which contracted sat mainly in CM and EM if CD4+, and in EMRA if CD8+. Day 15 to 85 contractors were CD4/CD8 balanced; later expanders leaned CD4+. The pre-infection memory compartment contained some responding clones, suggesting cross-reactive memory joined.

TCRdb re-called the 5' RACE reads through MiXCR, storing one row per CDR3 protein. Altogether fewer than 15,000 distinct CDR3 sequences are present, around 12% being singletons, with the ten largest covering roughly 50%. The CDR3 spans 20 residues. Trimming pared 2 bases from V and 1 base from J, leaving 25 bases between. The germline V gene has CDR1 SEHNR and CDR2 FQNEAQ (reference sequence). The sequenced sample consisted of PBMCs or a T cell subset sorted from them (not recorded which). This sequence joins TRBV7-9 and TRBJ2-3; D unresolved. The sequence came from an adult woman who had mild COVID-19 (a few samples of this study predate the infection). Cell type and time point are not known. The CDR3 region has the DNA TGTGCCAGCAGCTTAATCATTGGGGTTACATTCGAGGACCGCACAGATACGCAGTATTTT. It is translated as CASSLIIGVTFEDRTDTQYF.